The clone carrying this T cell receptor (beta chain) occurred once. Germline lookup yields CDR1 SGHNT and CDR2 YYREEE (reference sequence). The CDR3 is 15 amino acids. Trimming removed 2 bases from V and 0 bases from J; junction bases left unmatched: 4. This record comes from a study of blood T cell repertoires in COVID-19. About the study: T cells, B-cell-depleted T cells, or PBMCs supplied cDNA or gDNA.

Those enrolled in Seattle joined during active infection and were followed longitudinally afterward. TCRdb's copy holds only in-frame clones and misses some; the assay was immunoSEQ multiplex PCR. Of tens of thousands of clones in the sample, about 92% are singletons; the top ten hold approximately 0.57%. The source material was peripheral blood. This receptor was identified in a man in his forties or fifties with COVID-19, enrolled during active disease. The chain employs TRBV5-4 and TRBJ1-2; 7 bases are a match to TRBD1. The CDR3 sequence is CASSFGGTANYGYTF. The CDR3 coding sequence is TGTGCCAGCAGCTTCGGAGGGACAGCTAACTATGGCTACACCTTC.